This is a list of T cell receptor beta chains from one sample in a study of regulatory T cells in long-lasting Graves disease. From the multiplex PCR reads, TCRdb called clonotypes with MiXCR, one entry per CDR3 protein. The table has about 660,000 distinct CDR3 sequences, 25% to 30% seen once. The material sequenced was peripheral blood mononuclear cells (PBMCs), taken when the disease was refractory, from a patient treated with antithyroid drugs. These receptors were collected from a female donor with Graves disease. Each CDR3 is given with its conserved first and last residue.

cdr3_aa | j_call | v_call
CASRVPGQGNNQPQHF | TRBJ1-5 | TRBV28
CASRWTVSNQPQHF | TRBJ1-5 | TRBV6-2/TRBV6-3
CASSHGHPFYGYTF | TRBJ1-2 | TRBV3-1
CASSLGGLAEAFF | TRBJ1-1 | TRBV7-3
CASSASGTPSLGQYF | TRBJ2-7 | TRBV3-1
CASSDPAGARETQYF | TRBJ2-5 | TRBV10-2
CASSLGDWGQTNPPLHF | TRBJ1-6 | TRBV5-1
CACLQGGEETQYF | TRBJ2-5 | TRBV2
CASRKKTGTVNSPLHF | TRBJ1-6 | TRBV27
CASSITWDRGGSPLHF | TRBJ1-6 | TRBV27
CASSDDSSADYTF | TRBJ1-2 | TRBV2
CASTLAGDRTDTQYF | TRBJ2-3 | TRBV12-3/TRBV12-4
CASSYSGWRQLNQPQHF | TRBJ1-5 | TRBV6-2/TRBV6-3
CSAPGDRDTEAFF | TRBJ1-1 | TRBV20-1
CASSLNRLPNQPQHF | TRBJ1-5 | TRBV5-6
CASSGLRDRAPGRGYGYTF | TRBJ1-2 | TRBV6-1
CASTERAGEQYF | TRBJ2-7 | TRBV6-1
CANIPTVGFGTEAFF | TRBJ1-1 | TRBV19
CASRLKNIQYF | TRBJ2-4 | TRBV12-3/TRBV12-4
CASLFQDRLTEQYF | TRBJ2-7 | TRBV19
CSAREQASGLDTQYF | TRBJ2-3 | TRBV20-1
CASSQANTGNQPQHF | TRBJ1-5 | TRBV4-2
CASSLSRKTLIYEQYF | TRBJ2-7 | TRBV27
CAWSLTSGQETQYF | TRBJ2-5 | TRBV30
CASSPPGAEITGELFF | TRBJ2-2 | TRBV7-2
CASSQRRGTNEKLFF | TRBJ1-4 | TRBV3-1
CASILTPILAGGRETQYF | TRBJ2-5 | TRBV6-1
CASSYEFAAAEAFF | TRBJ1-1 | TRBV6-5
CASRGGMSNYGYTF | TRBJ1-2 | TRBV7-9
CASFPWRTANTEAFF | TRBJ1-1 | TRBV19
CASSYLGGNQPQHF | TRBJ1-5 | TRBV6-2/TRBV6-3
CASNKGTFTGNTEAFF | TRBJ1-1 | TRBV3-1
CASSYSAKGETQYF | TRBJ2-5 | TRBV6-6
CAIRSGDGGEKLFF | TRBJ1-4 | TRBV10-3
CAPYFVAGVGPIQYF | TRBJ2-4 | TRBV7-2
CASSQGWANEKLFF | TRBJ1-4 | TRBV10-2
CASSVLADLYNEQFF | TRBJ2-1 | TRBV13
CASRTVRNTEAFF | TRBJ1-1 | TRBV3-1
CASRRQDYGYTF | TRBJ1-2 | TRBV6-1
CASSPKGQENTEAFF | TRBJ1-1 | TRBV18
CAWGEQYF | TRBJ2-7 | TRBV7-9
CATSQGYGQPQHF | TRBJ1-5 | TRBV24-1
CASSEEPTGGMNTEAFF | TRBJ1-1 | TRBV2
CASSSRPAGDEQFF | TRBJ2-1 | TRBV11-1